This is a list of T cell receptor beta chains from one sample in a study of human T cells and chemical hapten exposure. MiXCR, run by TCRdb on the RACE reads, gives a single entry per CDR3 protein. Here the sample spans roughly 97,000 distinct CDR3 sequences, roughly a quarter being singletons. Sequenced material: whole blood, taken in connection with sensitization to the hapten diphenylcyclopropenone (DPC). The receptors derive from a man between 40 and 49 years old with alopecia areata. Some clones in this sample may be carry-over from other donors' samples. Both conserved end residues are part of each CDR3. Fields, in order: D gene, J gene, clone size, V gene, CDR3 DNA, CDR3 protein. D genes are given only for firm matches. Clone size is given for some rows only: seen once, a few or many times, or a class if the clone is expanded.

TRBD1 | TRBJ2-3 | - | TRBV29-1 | TGCAGTGTGGGTACAGGGGCAGATACGCAGTATTTT | CSVGTGADTQYF
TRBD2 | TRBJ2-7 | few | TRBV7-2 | TGTGCCAGCAGCTCTAGCGGGAGTCGGTACGAGCAGTACTTC | CASSSSGSRYEQYF
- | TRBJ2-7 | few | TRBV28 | TGTGCCAGCAACAGTAACTCCTACGAGCAGTACTTC | CASNSNSYEQYF
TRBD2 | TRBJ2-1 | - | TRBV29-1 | TGCAGCGTTGAACCAGCGTATTTAGCGGGAGATGAGCAGTTCTTC | CSVEPAYLAGDEQFF
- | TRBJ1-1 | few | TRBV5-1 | TGCGCCAGCAGCTCGCAACTTGGGTCTGAAGCTTTCTTT | CASSSQLGSEAFF
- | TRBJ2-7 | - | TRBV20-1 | TGCAGTGCTAGAGATAGTCGGGGTTCGTCCTACGAGCAGTACTTC | CSARDSRGSSYEQYF
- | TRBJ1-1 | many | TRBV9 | TGTGCCAGCAGCGGGGGACAAGCGAACACTGAAGCTTTCTTT | CASSGGQANTEAFF
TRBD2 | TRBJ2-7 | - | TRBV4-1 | TGCGCCAGCAGCCAGACTAGCGGCTACGAGCAGTACTTC | CASSQTSGYEQYF
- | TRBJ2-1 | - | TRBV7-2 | TGTGCCAGCAGCTTAGGGCGCCCGAATGAGCAGTTCTTC | CASSLGRPNEQFF
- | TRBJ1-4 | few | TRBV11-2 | TGTGCCAGCAGCCAATCCCGGGCCTCGAATGAAAAACTGTTTTTT | CASSQSRASNEKLFF
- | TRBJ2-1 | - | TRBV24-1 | TGTGCCACCAGTGACAACAGGGTAACCTCCTACAATGAGCAGTTCTTC | CATSDNRVTSYNEQFF
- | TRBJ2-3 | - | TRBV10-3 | TGTGCCATCAGCCCCGGGACCACCTCGGATACGCAGTATTTT | CAISPGTTSDTQYF
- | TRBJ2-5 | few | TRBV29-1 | TGCAGCGTTGGCTTCGTAGCGGTACAAGAGACCCAGTACTTC | CSVGFVAVQETQYF
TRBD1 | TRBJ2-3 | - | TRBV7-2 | TGTGCCAGCAGCTTAGACGGACAGGGAGCAGATACGCAGTATTTT | CASSLDGQGADTQYF
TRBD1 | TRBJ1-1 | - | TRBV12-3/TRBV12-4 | TGTGCCAGCAGTCGCAGGGACAGGCCAACTGAAGCTTTCTTT | CASSRRDRPTEAFF